These T cell receptor beta chains were read from a single sample in a study of blood T cells in healthy people across ages. Each CDR3 protein gets one entry after TCRdb re-called the 5' RACE reads with MiXCR. The table includes about 1 million distinct CDR3 sequences, more than 40% detected once. The sequenced material came from blood. These receptors all come from a woman aged 55-69 years in good health. CDR3s include the opening cysteine and the closing phenylalanine or tryptophan. Fields, in order: clone size, CDR3 length, V gene, J gene, D gene, CDR3 protein, CDR3 DNA. A D gene is named only where the DNA matches it firmly. Rows may omit the clone size; those that give it use once, few, many or a size class.

clone size: few; CDR3 length: 14; V gene: TRBV20-1; J gene: TRBJ1-5; D gene: .; CDR3 protein: CSARDASRKKPQHF; CDR3 DNA: TGCAGTGCTAGAGATGCCAGTCGCAAAAAGCCCCAGCATTTT
clone size: .; CDR3 length: 16; V gene: TRBV20-1; J gene: TRBJ2-1; D gene: TRBD2; CDR3 protein: CSASGLAGVLLNEQFF; CDR3 DNA: TGCAGTGCTTCAGGACTAGCGGGAGTCCTGTTGAATGAGCAGTTCTTC
clone size: few; CDR3 length: 12; V gene: TRBV4-2; J gene: TRBJ2-1; D gene: .; CDR3 protein: CASSQPRDEQFF; CDR3 DNA: TGTGCCAGCAGCCAGCCTCGTGATGAGCAGTTCTTC
clone size: few; CDR3 length: 18; V gene: TRBV6-2/TRBV6-3; J gene: TRBJ2-1; D gene: TRBD1; CDR3 protein: CASREPILWDRMDNEQFF; CDR3 DNA: TGTGCCAGCAGAGAACCCATTCTATGGGACAGGATGGACAATGAGCAGTTCTTC
clone size: few; CDR3 length: 13; V gene: TRBV5-1; J gene: TRBJ2-5; D gene: .; CDR3 protein: CASSSDVEETQYF; CDR3 DNA: TGCGCCAGCAGCTCGGACGTTGAAGAGACCCAGTACTTC
clone size: .; CDR3 length: 14; V gene: TRBV7-6; J gene: TRBJ1-4; D gene: TRBD1; CDR3 protein: CASSARQGSEKLFF; CDR3 DNA: TGTGCCAGCAGCGCCCGACAGGGTTCCGAAAAACTGTTTTTT
clone size: .; CDR3 length: 15; V gene: TRBV20-1; J gene: TRBJ1-6; D gene: TRBD1; CDR3 protein: CSALSTGGAYSPLHF; CDR3 DNA: TGCAGTGCCCTATCGACAGGGGGCGCTTATTCACCCCTCCACTTT
clone size: .; CDR3 length: 14; V gene: TRBV5-1; J gene: TRBJ1-2; D gene: .; CDR3 protein: CAGSSEDFNYGCTF; CDR3 DNA: .
clone size: once; CDR3 length: 14; V gene: TRBV20-1; J gene: TRBJ1-1; D gene: .; CDR3 protein: CSARDRDWNTEAFF; CDR3 DNA: TGCAGTGCTAGAGATCGGGACTGGAACACTGAAGCTTTCTTT
clone size: once; CDR3 length: 15; V gene: TRBV2; J gene: TRBJ2-1; D gene: .; CDR3 protein: CASSTSSYSYNEQFF; CDR3 DNA: TGTGCCAGCAGTACCAGCAGCTACTCCTACAATGAGCAGTTCTTC
clone size: .; CDR3 length: 16; V gene: TRBV7-3; J gene: TRBJ2-2; D gene: .; CDR3 protein: CASSLTAGAGEGELFF; CDR3 DNA: TGTGCCAGCAGCTTAACCGCGGGTGCCGGCGAGGGGGAGCTGTTTTTT
clone size: .; CDR3 length: 18; V gene: TRBV7-3; J gene: TRBJ2-1; D gene: .; CDR3 protein: CASSPPLGDYRDYDEQFF; CDR3 DNA: TGTGCCAGCAGCCCACCTCTCGGGGACTACAGGGACTACGATGAGCAGTTCTTC
clone size: .; CDR3 length: 13; V gene: TRBV7-9; J gene: TRBJ2-7; D gene: .; CDR3 protein: CVSSLGGAYEQYF; CDR3 DNA: TGTGTCAGCAGCTTAGGCGGAGCCTACGAGCAGTACTTC
clone size: .; CDR3 length: 16; V gene: TRBV29-1; J gene: TRBJ2-1; D gene: .; CDR3 protein: CSVAWEQPPSYNEQFF; CDR3 DNA: TGCAGCGTTGCGTGGGAACAGCCTCCCTCCTACAATGAGCAGTTCTTC
clone size: .; CDR3 length: 18; V gene: TRBV12-3/TRBV12-4; J gene: TRBJ2-1; D gene: TRBD2; CDR3 protein: CASSGLWGGGSSYNEQFF; CDR3 DNA: TGTGCCAGCAGTGGGCTTTGGGGGGGGGGAAGCTCCTACAATGAGCAGTTCTTC
clone size: many; CDR3 length: 16; V gene: TRBV6-2/TRBV6-3; J gene: TRBJ1-2; D gene: TRBD1; CDR3 protein: CASSHPSGQGAGGYTF; CDR3 DNA: TGTGCCAGCAGTCACCCCTCGGGACAGGGGGCTGGTGGCTACACCTTC
clone size: few; CDR3 length: 17; V gene: TRBV10-3; J gene: TRBJ2-2; D gene: TRBD1; CDR3 protein: CAISESIRGRWTGELFF; CDR3 DNA: TGTGCCATCAGTGAGTCGATCAGGGGGCGCTGGACCGGGGAGCTGTTTTTT
clone size: .; CDR3 length: 19; V gene: TRBV15; J gene: TRBJ2-4; D gene: .; CDR3 protein: CATSSRVAGTQFFPNIQYF; CDR3 DNA: TGTGCCACCAGCAGCAGGGTCGCCGGGACACAATTTTTCCCAAACATTCAGTACTTC
clone size: .; CDR3 length: 14; V gene: TRBV25-1; J gene: TRBJ2-3; D gene: TRBD1; CDR3 protein: CASSSGGLRDTQYF; CDR3 DNA: TGTGCCAGCAGTTCAGGGGGCCTGAGAGATACGCAGTATTTT
clone size: .; CDR3 length: 12; V gene: TRBV2; J gene: TRBJ1-6; D gene: .; CDR3 protein: CESRFRISPLHF; CDR3 DNA: TGTGAGAGTAGGTTCCGAATTTCACCCCTCCACTTT
clone size: few; CDR3 length: 13; V gene: TRBV7-9; J gene: TRBJ1-1; D gene: .; CDR3 protein: CASSLAGTTEAFF; CDR3 DNA: TGTGCCAGCAGCTTAGCAGGGACCACTGAAGCTTTCTTT
clone size: few; CDR3 length: 18; V gene: TRBV4-2; J gene: TRBJ2-3; D gene: .; CDR3 protein: CASSQGVSGGTFQDTQYF; CDR3 DNA: TGTGCCAGCAGCCAAGGGGTCAGCGGAGGCACTTTCCAGGATACGCAGTATTTT
clone size: .; CDR3 length: 16; V gene: TRBV10-3; J gene: TRBJ2-3; D gene: .; CDR3 protein: CAISDPTEFSTDTQYF; CDR3 DNA: TGTGCCATCAGTGATCCTACAGAATTTTCCACAGATACGCAGTATTTT
clone size: .; CDR3 length: 15; V gene: TRBV25-1; J gene: TRBJ1-4; D gene: .; CDR3 protein: CASSSRLGAGEKLFF; CDR3 DNA: TGTGCCAGCAGTTCCCGACTGGGGGCTGGAGAAAAACTGTTTTTT
clone size: few; CDR3 length: 18; V gene: TRBV20-1; J gene: TRBJ2-5; D gene: TRBD2; CDR3 protein: CSATRGLAGGRFQETQYF; CDR3 DNA: TGCAGTGCTACTCGAGGACTAGCGGGAGGCCGCTTCCAAGAGACCCAGTACTTC
clone size: few; CDR3 length: 14; V gene: TRBV20-1; J gene: TRBJ1-5; D gene: .; CDR3 protein: CSAPSPVPGQPQHF; CDR3 DNA: TGCAGTGCTCCCTCCCCGGTCCCAGGACAGCCCCAGCATTTT
clone size: .; CDR3 length: 16; V gene: TRBV6-2/TRBV6-3; J gene: TRBJ1-1; D gene: .; CDR3 protein: CASSPNLDGRRTEAFF; CDR3 DNA: TGTGCCAGCAGCCCTAATTTGGACGGGAGAAGGACTGAAGCTTTCTTT
clone size: .; CDR3 length: 15; V gene: TRBV7-2; J gene: TRBJ2-5; D gene: .; CDR3 protein: CASSLDVGETETQYF; CDR3 DNA: TGTGCCAGCAGCTTAGATGTCGGGGAGACAGAGACCCAGTACTTC
clone size: .; CDR3 length: 12; V gene: TRBV29-1; J gene: TRBJ2-7; D gene: TRBD1; CDR3 protein: CSATTGMNEQYF; CDR3 DNA: TGCAGCGCTACGACAGGGATGAATGAGCAGTACTTC
clone size: .; CDR3 length: 15; V gene: TRBV27; J gene: TRBJ2-5; D gene: TRBD2; CDR3 protein: CASSAFQREGREQYF; CDR3 DNA: TGTGCCAGCAGCGCTTTCCAGCGGGAGGGCCGTGAGCAGTACTTC
clone size: .; CDR3 length: 16; V gene: TRBV9; J gene: TRBJ2-3; D gene: .; CDR3 protein: CASSVGPSSHTDTQYF; CDR3 DNA: TGTGCCAGCAGCGTAGGGCCTAGCAGTCACACAGATACGCAGTATTTT
clone size: .; CDR3 length: 14; V gene: TRBV10-2; J gene: TRBJ1-1; D gene: .; CDR3 protein: CASSEDYMGTEAFF; CDR3 DNA: TGCGCCAGCAGTGAAGACTACATGGGCACTGAAGCTTTCTTT
clone size: few; CDR3 length: 16; V gene: TRBV5-1; J gene: TRBJ2-1; D gene: TRBD2; CDR3 protein: CASSFELARTYNEQFF; CDR3 DNA: TGCGCCAGCAGCTTTGAACTAGCGAGAACCTACAATGAGCAGTTCTTC
clone size: .; CDR3 length: 16; V gene: TRBV11-2; J gene: TRBJ2-7; D gene: .; CDR3 protein: CASSNRRLGGLGEQYF; CDR3 DNA: TGTGCCAGCAGTAACCGGAGGTTGGGGGGGCTTGGGGAGCAGTACTTC
clone size: few; CDR3 length: 10; V gene: TRBV5-6; J gene: TRBJ2-5; D gene: .; CDR3 protein: CASTPYMEYF; CDR3 DNA: TGTGCCAGCACCCCCTACATGGAGTACTTC
clone size: .; CDR3 length: 15; V gene: TRBV5-6; J gene: TRBJ1-2; D gene: .; CDR3 protein: CASSFRTVGYYGYTF; CDR3 DNA: TGTGCCAGCAGCTTTCGTACAGTAGGGTACTATGGCTACACCTTC
clone size: .; CDR3 length: 12; V gene: TRBV15; J gene: TRBJ2-1; D gene: TRBD1; CDR3 protein: CATSRRDRPQFF; CDR3 DNA: TGTGCCACCAGCCGAAGGGACAGGCCGCAGTTCTTC
clone size: few; CDR3 length: 12; V gene: TRBV28; J gene: TRBJ1-1; D gene: .; CDR3 protein: CASSLLEDRAFF; CDR3 DNA: TGTGCCAGCAGTTTATTAGAGGATCGAGCTTTCTTT
clone size: .; CDR3 length: 13; V gene: TRBV20-1; J gene: TRBJ1-5; D gene: TRBD1; CDR3 protein: CSARAGGAQPQHF; CDR3 DNA: TGCAGTGCTAGGGCAGGGGGCGCTCAGCCCCAGCATTTT
clone size: .; CDR3 length: 16; V gene: TRBV20-1; J gene: TRBJ1-6; D gene: .; CDR3 protein: CSARSPGGQYNSPLHF; CDR3 DNA: TGCAGTGCTAGGTCCCCCGGCGGACAATATAATTCACCCCTCCACTTT
clone size: .; CDR3 length: 12; V gene: TRBV30; J gene: TRBJ2-1; D gene: .; CDR3 protein: CAWSVMGNEQFF; CDR3 DNA: TGTGCCTGGAGTGTAATGGGCAATGAGCAGTTCTTC
clone size: .; CDR3 length: 15; V gene: TRBV30; J gene: TRBJ2-1; D gene: TRBD1; CDR3 protein: CAWTGGGTGGIEQFF; CDR3 DNA: TGTGCCTGGACGGGGGGAGGGACAGGGGGCATTGAGCAGTTCTTC
clone size: .; CDR3 length: 15; V gene: TRBV6-2/TRBV6-3; J gene: TRBJ2-5; D gene: .; CDR3 protein: CASSYLQEFQETQYF; CDR3 DNA: TGTGCCAGCAGTTACCTACAGGAGTTCCAAGAGACCCAGTACTTC
clone size: .; CDR3 length: 14; V gene: TRBV29-1; J gene: TRBJ2-7; D gene: .; CDR3 protein: CSVPDGSQPYEQYF; CDR3 DNA: TGCAGCGTCCCAGACGGGTCGCAACCCTACGAGCAGTACTTC
clone size: .; CDR3 length: 16; V gene: TRBV10-2; J gene: TRBJ2-3; D gene: .; CDR3 protein: CASRDSVSSSTDTQYF; CDR3 DNA: TGTGCCAGCAGGGACTCGGTATCCTCTAGCACAGATACGCAGTATTTT
clone size: few; CDR3 length: 15; V gene: TRBV6-2/TRBV6-3; J gene: TRBJ1-2; D gene: TRBD1; CDR3 protein: CASSPDRGQYYGYTF; CDR3 DNA: TGTGCCAGCAGCCCTGACAGGGGGCAATACTATGGCTACACCTTC
clone size: .; CDR3 length: 14; V gene: TRBV10-3; J gene: TRBJ2-7; D gene: .; CDR3 protein: CAISLAEVSYEQYF; CDR3 DNA: TGTGCCATCAGTTTGGCAGAGGTCTCCTACGAGCAGTACTTC
clone size: few; CDR3 length: 16; V gene: TRBV28; J gene: TRBJ1-1; D gene: .; CDR3 protein: CASSYSPGQKNTEAFF; CDR3 DNA: TGTGCCAGCAGTTATTCCCCCGGACAGAAGAACACTGAAGCTTTCTTT
clone size: .; CDR3 length: 16; V gene: TRBV4-2; J gene: TRBJ1-5; D gene: TRBD1; CDR3 protein: CASSQGRQGVNQPQHF; CDR3 DNA: TGTGCCAGCAGCCAAGGGAGACAGGGGGTAAATCAGCCCCAGCATTTT
clone size: .; CDR3 length: 11; V gene: TRBV29-1; J gene: TRBJ1-1; D gene: .; CDR3 protein: CSVVGGREAFF; CDR3 DNA: TGCAGCGTTGTCGGGGGACGTGAAGCTTTCTTT
clone size: .; CDR3 length: 13; V gene: TRBV28; J gene: TRBJ2-1; D gene: .; CDR3 protein: CASSLRRSDEQFF; CDR3 DNA: TGTGCCAGCAGTTTAAGACGCTCGGATGAGCAGTTCTTC
clone size: .; CDR3 length: 16; V gene: TRBV10-3; J gene: TRBJ2-7; D gene: .; CDR3 protein: CAISDRQTKAKNSQYF; CDR3 DNA: TGTGCCATCAGTGATCGTCAGACAAAGGCCAAAAACAGTCAGTACTTC
clone size: .; CDR3 length: 13; V gene: TRBV11-3; J gene: TRBJ2-7; D gene: .; CDR3 protein: CASRWEVTYEQYF; CDR3 DNA: TGTGCCAGCAGATGGGAGGTTACCTACGAGCAGTACTTC
clone size: few; CDR3 length: 17; V gene: TRBV5-8; J gene: TRBJ2-1; D gene: TRBD2; CDR3 protein: CASSLGTSGSYYNEQFF; CDR3 DNA: TGTGCCAGCAGCTTGGGGACTAGCGGGAGCTACTACAATGAGCAGTTCTTC
clone size: .; CDR3 length: 17; V gene: TRBV5-6; J gene: TRBJ2-3; D gene: TRBD2; CDR3 protein: CASRLLGLAGAGDTQYF; CDR3 DNA: TGTGCCAGCAGATTACTAGGACTAGCGGGAGCTGGAGATACGCAGTATTTT
clone size: .; CDR3 length: 14; V gene: TRBV6-5; J gene: TRBJ1-4; D gene: .; CDR3 protein: CASKKTRADEKLFF; CDR3 DNA: TGTGCCAGCAAAAAGACACGGGCGGATGAAAAACTGTTTTTT
clone size: .; CDR3 length: 15; V gene: TRBV12-3/TRBV12-4; J gene: TRBJ2-7; D gene: .; CDR3 protein: CASSWLRTENYEQYF; CDR3 DNA: TGTGCCAGCAGTTGGCTAAGGACAGAAAACTACGAGCAGTACTTC
clone size: .; CDR3 length: 14; V gene: TRBV9; J gene: TRBJ2-5; D gene: .; CDR3 protein: CASSVGGIEETQYF; CDR3 DNA: TGTGCCAGCAGCGTAGGGGGTATAGAAGAGACCCAGTACTTC
clone size: few; CDR3 length: 15; V gene: TRBV28; J gene: TRBJ2-5; D gene: TRBD2; CDR3 protein: CASSPTSGGAETQYF; CDR3 DNA: TGTGCCAGCAGTCCGACTAGCGGAGGGGCGGAGACCCAGTACTTC